This is a list of T cell receptor beta chains from one sample in a study of CD8 T cells in ankylosing spondylitis. MiXCR, run by TCRdb on the 5' RACE reads, gives a single entry per CDR3 protein. The profile shows 100,000 to 150,000 distinct CDR3 sequences, approximately 17% of them singletons. Input material: blood, either unsorted or a sorted T cell fraction (not recorded which). All receptors come from a male donor with ankylosing spondylitis. Each CDR3 is given with its conserved first and last residue. The order of the fields is J gene, CDR3 length, V gene, CDR3 protein.

TRBJ1-5 14 TRBV7-3 CASSSGQGFQPQHF
TRBJ2-2 14 TRBV6-5 CASSYSEGTGELFF
TRBJ1-2 18 TRBV11-1 CASSATPGQASPNYGYTF
TRBJ2-7 13 TRBV7-9 CASSAGSSYEQYF
TRBJ2-7 16 TRBV4-2 CASSQGALAGGHEQYF
TRBJ2-3 17 TRBV5-1 CASSLIGGSRGTDTQYF
TRBJ2-7 13 TRBV20-1 CSARGRSLYEQYF
TRBJ2-3 15 TRBV29-1 CSVEVVGYTLRTQYF
TRBJ2-3 19 TRBV4-1 CASSSRDRRLAGGSDTQYF
TRBJ2-6 18 TRBV7-6 CASSPRDTTISGANVLTF
TRBJ2-3 16 TRBV7-9 CASSPPGLAGADTQYF
TRBJ2-1 19 TRBV3-1 CASSPKLAGKFVAYNEQFF
TRBJ2-2 12 TRBV7-3 CASSSRGGELFF
TRBJ1-1 12 TRBV12-3/TRBV12-4 CASTIAGAEAFF
TRBJ2-6 15 TRBV2 CASSVGGAGANVLTF
TRBJ2-1 14 TRBV3-1 CASSQDRTGPEQFF
TRBJ1-4 14 TRBV28 CASRPPTGGEKLFF
TRBJ2-7 15 TRBV9 CASSVSGDSSYEQYF
TRBJ2-7 16 TRBV6-4 CASSDLAGVAFYEQYF
TRBJ2-1 13 TRBV7-9 CASSAGGPDEQFF
TRBJ1-1 11 TRBV20-1 CSALLNTEAFF
TRBJ2-1 15 TRBV20-1 CSARDGGRSYNEQFF
TRBJ2-2 16 TRBV27 CASSRYRDYNTGELFF
TRBJ1-5 18 TRBV7-6 CASSLGAAGEYSNQPQHF
TRBJ2-1 14 TRBV7-9 CASSPGLVDNEQFF
TRBJ2-3 13 TRBV10-2 CASSERGGDTQYF
TRBJ2-7 15 TRBV7-9 CASSPRRRDVYEQYF
TRBJ1-1 14 TRBV14 CASSQSPGGTEAFF